Listed below are T cell receptor beta chains from one sample, sequenced in a study of shared clonotypes between healthy human individuals. Clones were sequenced by immunoSEQ multiplex PCR, and TCRdb holds only the in-frame ones, with some missing. The sample has hundreds of thousands of clones; around 92% are singletons. The sequenced sample was naive CD8+ T cells sorted from blood. The source of these receptors is a young man in good health. Both conserved end residues are trimmed from each CDR3. Each record gives: V gene, J gene, CDR3 protein.

V gene: TRBV5-4; J gene: TRBJ2-7; CDR3 protein: ASSLGGAGYEQY
V gene: TRBV7-9; J gene: TRBJ2-5; CDR3 protein: ASRPPGRGLAGVGETQY
V gene: TRBV27; J gene: TRBJ2-3; CDR3 protein: ASRGLAGVVDTQY
V gene: TRBV7-6; J gene: TRBJ2-5; CDR3 protein: ASSLVDDASETQY
V gene: TRBV4-2; J gene: TRBJ2-2; CDR3 protein: ASSQDFGQGAGELF
V gene: TRBV5-5; J gene: TRBJ2-1; CDR3 protein: ASSIPIALGRNEQF
V gene: TRBV27; J gene: TRBJ2-1; CDR3 protein: ASRMTREPVVDEQF
V gene: TRBV7-9; J gene: TRBJ2-7; CDR3 protein: ASSRTSGMPYEQY
V gene: TRBV5-1; J gene: TRBJ2-1; CDR3 protein: ASSSPGGNEQF
V gene: TRBV7-9; J gene: TRBJ2-1; CDR3 protein: ASSSNEQF
V gene: TRBV28; J gene: TRBJ2-3; CDR3 protein: ASTSGTSGRTDTQY
V gene: TRBV7-2; J gene: TRBJ2-7; CDR3 protein: ASSSGTGGFDEQY
V gene: TRBV14; J gene: TRBJ2-1; CDR3 protein: ASSGPGLGYNEQF
V gene: TRBV5-4; J gene: TRBJ2-2; CDR3 protein: ATVSSNTGELF
V gene: TRBV7-6; J gene: TRBJ2-7; CDR3 protein: ASSPGDSGIYEQY
V gene: TRBV19; J gene: TRBJ2-7; CDR3 protein: ASSPIGRYEQY
V gene: TRBV29-1; J gene: TRBJ2-7; CDR3 protein: SVKTTNSYEQY
V gene: TRBV21-1; J gene: TRBJ2-1; CDR3 protein: ARRTSTGWAETYNEQF
V gene: TRBV9; J gene: TRBJ2-7; CDR3 protein: ASSPSGYEQY
V gene: TRBV5-6; J gene: TRBJ2-5; CDR3 protein: ASSALIETQY
V gene: TRBV28; J gene: TRBJ1-5; CDR3 protein: ASSLPGLRGNQPQH
V gene: TRBV7-9; J gene: TRBJ2-7; CDR3 protein: ASSLAGDRYEQY
V gene: TRBV4-1; J gene: TRBJ2-7; CDR3 protein: ASSAQSGRTYEQY
V gene: TRBV9; J gene: TRBJ2-1; CDR3 protein: ASSAPRDRHNEQF
V gene: TRBV6-6; J gene: TRBJ1-1; CDR3 protein: ASSSPGGAEAF
V gene: TRBV7-3; J gene: TRBJ2-7; CDR3 protein: ASSSGDSYEQY
V gene: TRBV4-3; J gene: TRBJ2-7; CDR3 protein: ASSQEAGGIYEQY
V gene: TRBV7-9; J gene: TRBJ1-2; CDR3 protein: ASSLESGRVLYGYT
V gene: TRBV7-9; J gene: TRBJ2-1; CDR3 protein: ASSLVWDRGANEQF
V gene: TRBV5-6; J gene: TRBJ2-7; CDR3 protein: ASSSAPSGGMSSYEQY
V gene: TRBV7-8; J gene: TRBJ2-7; CDR3 protein: ASSPPTSGRSHQY
V gene: TRBV4-3; J gene: TRBJ2-7; CDR3 protein: ASSQDEREQY
V gene: TRBV27; J gene: TRBJ2-7; CDR3 protein: ASSLKGLGTYEQY
V gene: TRBV7-9; J gene: TRBJ1-4; CDR3 protein: ASSLGPTTNEKLF
V gene: TRBV9; J gene: TRBJ2-2; CDR3 protein: ASSVVQGVGELF
V gene: TRBV2; J gene: TRBJ2-5; CDR3 protein: ASSANSEGETQY
V gene: TRBV7-6; J gene: TRBJ2-3; CDR3 protein: ASSFRLAVADTQY
V gene: TRBV18; J gene: TRBJ2-7; CDR3 protein: ASSPRGRGTYEQY
V gene: TRBV7-9; J gene: TRBJ2-3; CDR3 protein: ASIHRESTDTQY
V gene: TRBV19; J gene: TRBJ2-7; CDR3 protein: ASSIGYEQY
V gene: TRBV4-1; J gene: TRBJ1-1; CDR3 protein: ASRRTTAASMNTEAF